This T cell receptor beta chain appears in the sequencing data of a study of quantifying T cell responses using KT2 cells. The wider study: TCR alpha and beta constant-region primers primed reverse transcription of RNA.

Looked up from germline, CDR1 is MNHEY and CDR2 is SMNVEV (reference sequence). Trimming took 5 bases from V and 0 from J, leaving 6 bases between them. This CDR3 is built from 13 residues. Known numbers of the T cell clone KT2 were added to PBMC. KT2 cells were mixed with fixed PBMC numbers at varying ratios. The cDNA 3' end received a ligated oligonucleotide with a UMI. First-round PCR used around 4 cycles and beta primers RC1.1 and RC1.2 covering TRBC1 and TRBC2. TCRdb re-derived calls from the UMI-ligation and nested PCR reads in MiXCR, one entry per CDR3 protein. The repertoire consists of 50,000 to 70,000 distinct CDR3 sequences, with 9% to 15% occurring once and the leading ten covering under 10%.

V gene TRBV27 combines with J gene TRBJ2-3; D is undetermined. The receptor comes from a human donor. Sequences were obtained from PBMCs spiked with cells of the T cell clone KT2. This chain's CDR3 is CASSTPSTDTQYF. For the CDR3, the DNA is TGTGCCAGCAGTACTCCTAGCACAGATACGCAGTATTTT.